One and the same sample provided the 5 T cell receptor beta chains below, sequenced in a study of cytomegalovirus exposure and HLA in healthy donors. Amplification used 60 Vbeta primers and 13 Jbeta primers. Here immunoSEQ multiplex PCR was the method, and the copy in TCRdb shows in-frame clones only, minus some. The sample lists more than 140,000 clones, roughly 77% seen once, with about 3.5% in the top ten. Sequences were obtained from PBMCs. The receptors derive from a man between 35 and 55 years old in good health and CMV-seronegative.

The chain joins TRBV11-2 to TRBJ2-2; D gene ambiguous. Germline V gene data show CDR1 as SGHAT and CDR2 as FQNNGV. The CDR3 loop spans 13 amino acids. V lost 5 bases to trimming and J lost 4 bases, with 8 bases between them. The CDR3: CASSQRSTGELFF. The CDR3 nucleotides are TGTGCCAGCAGCCAACGGAGCACCGGGGAGCTGTTTTTT. The variable domain in full, completed from reference TRBV11-2 and TRBJ2-2, reads EAGVAQSPRYKIIEKRQSVAFWCNPISGHATLYWYQQILGQGPKLLIQFQNNGVVDDSQLPKDRFSAERLKGVDSTLKIQPAKLEDSAVYLCASSQRSTGELFFGEGSRLTVL.

J is TRBJ1-4 and V is TRBV15; TRBD1 matches at 7 bases. The ends lost 1 base at V and 8 bases at J; junction bases unmatched: 10. The CDR3 extends over 16 amino acids. CDR1 is LNHNV, CDR2 YYDKDF, per germline (reference sequence). As DNA, the CDR3 is TGTGCCACCAGCAGAGCCCCTTCAGGGGGATTGGAAAAACTGTTTTTT. Its translation is CATSRAPSGGLEKLFF.

The CDR3 is CASSILGTGLIEAFF. The CDR3 coding sequence is TGTGCCAGTAGTATATTGGGGACAGGGTTGATTGAAGCTTTCTTT. The chain recombines TRBV19 with TRBJ1-1; 9 bases fit TRBD1. V shed 2 bases and J 7 bases; nucleotides not matched to a gene: 8. Germline V gene lookup returns CDR1 LNHDA and CDR2 SQIVND (reference sequence). This CDR3 is 15 amino acids long.

The chain joins TRBV11-2 to TRBJ1-4; TRBD1 matches 9 bases. Germline V gene sequence: CDR1 SGHAT, CDR2 FQNNGV. This CDR3 is built from 15 residues. With 3 bases clipped from V and 3 bases from J, the junction kept 2 bases outside the gene matches. CDR3 nucleotide sequence: TGTGCCAGCAGCTTCCGACAGGGGGCTAATGAAAAACTGTTTTTT. Translated: CASSFRQGANEKLFF. Full variable domain (outside the CDR3, taken from reference TRBV11-2 and TRBJ1-4): EAGVAQSPRYKIIEKRQSVAFWCNPISGHATLYWYQQILGQGPKLLIQFQNNGVVDDSQLPKDRFSAERLKGVDSTLKIQPAKLEDSAVYLCASSFRQGANEKLFFGSGTQLSVL.

This chain links TRBV11-2 with TRBJ2-5; 8 nucleotides line up with TRBD2. CDR1 and CDR2 (germline): SGHAT, FQNNGV. This CDR3 contains 15 residues. V was clipped by 5 bases and J by 4 bases; unmatched bases: 9. Written as DNA, the CDR3 is TGTGCCAGCAGCCCCCGTCGGGGGGGAGGAGAGACCCAGTACTTC. It codes for CASSPRRGGGETQYF. The full variable domain, in which reference TRBV11-2 and TRBJ2-5 provide the parts outside the CDR3, is EAGVAQSPRYKIIEKRQSVAFWCNPISGHATLYWYQQILGQGPKLLIQFQNNGVVDDSQLPKDRFSAERLKGVDSTLKIQPAKLEDSAVYLCASSPRRGGGETQYFGPGTRLLVL.